These 20 T cell receptor beta chains were sequenced from one sample in a study of OX40 agonist ivuxolimab in advanced cancers. Profiled with immunoSEQ multiplex PCR; TCRdb holds only in-frame clones, not every one. This table has more than 65,000 clones, 65% to 90% appearing once. Source: CD4+ or CD8+ T cells sorted from blood, taken in a trial of the OX40 agonist ivuxolimab. The receptor source for this set is an adult with an advanced solid tumor such as melanoma, head and neck, liver or kidney cancer.

The chain combines TRBV19 with TRBJ1-5, with D unresolved. V was trimmed by 7 bases and J by 3 bases, leaving 16 bases between them. The CDR3 spans 15 residues. Germline V gene data show CDR1 as LNHDA and CDR2 as SQIVND (reference sequence). The CDR3 loop reads CASKNFGSPNQPQHF. Here the CDR3 DNA reads TGTGCCAGTAAGAATTTCGGCAGCCCCAATCAGCCCCAGCATTTT.

This chain joins TRBV19 and TRBJ2-5; D gene uncertain. The CDR3 extends over 13 amino acids. In germline, CDR1 is LNHDA, CDR2 SQIVND (reference sequence). V lost 2 bases, J lost 1 base, and 5 bases lay in between. The CDR3 DNA follows: TGTGCCAGTAGTATAAACGGCCAAGAGACCCAGTACTTC. Its translation: CASSINGQETQYF.

V usage is TRBV6-5 and J usage is TRBJ1-5, with 7 bases identical to TRBD1. Germline CDR1 is MNHEY and CDR2 is SVGAGI. J was trimmed by 7 bases and V by 0 bases; bases with no gene match: 3. This CDR3 is 14 amino acids long. The CDR3 reads CASSYSTGEQPQHF. Written as DNA, the CDR3 is TGTGCCAGCAGTTACTCAACAGGGGAGCAGCCCCAGCATTTT.

Concerning this clone itself: The sample carries other DNA sequences with the same CDR3. The V call is TRBV7-3, the J call TRBJ1-2; TRBD1 might be the D (5 bases). This CDR3 is built from 13 residues. Germline assignment: CDR1 SGHTA and CDR2 FQGTGA. The germline V and J ends were trimmed by 5 bases and 2 bases, with 9 bases remaining between them. The DNA for the CDR3 is TGTGCCAGCAGCCCCGACAGCAACTATGGCTACACCTTC. This gives the protein CASSPDSNYGYTF. Combining the CDR3 with reference TRBV7-3 and TRBJ1-2 gives the whole variable domain GAGVSQTPSNKVTEKGKYVELRCDPISGHTALYWYRQSLGQGPEFLIYFQGTGAADDSGLPNDRFFAVRPEGSVSTLKIQRTERGDSAVYLCASSPDSNYGYTFGSGTRLTVV.

The genes are TRBV29-1 and TRBJ1-4; D perhaps matches TRBD1 (5 bases). The V and J ends lost 7 bases and 6 bases respectively, with 12 bases between them. There are 12 residues in the CDR3. Germline loops: CDR1 SQVTM, CDR2 ANQGSEA. The DNA of the CDR3 is TGCAGCGCGGGCGGGGGGTATGAAAAACTGTTTTTT. As protein: CSAGGGYEKLFF. Combining the CDR3 with reference TRBV29-1 and TRBJ1-4 gives the whole variable domain SAVISQKPSRDICQRGTSLTIQCQVDSQVTMMFWYRQQPGQSLTLIATANQGSEATYESGFVIDKFPISRPNLTFSTLTVSNMSPEDSSIYLCSAGGGYEKLFFGSGTQLSVL.

This clone was recorded once. V usage is TRBV7-9 and J usage is TRBJ1-1; 7 positions match TRBD1. The CDR3 sequence is 13 residues long. From germline, CDR1 is SEHNR and CDR2 FQNEAQ (reference sequence). V was pared by 11 bases and J by 1 base, with 7 bases of the junction left unmatched. DNA of the CDR3: TGTGCCCCCTCGGGACAGACGAACACTGAAGCTTTCTTT. It translates to CAPSGQTNTEAFF.

The rearrangement joins TRBV11-2 to TRBJ1-1, with D maybe TRBD1 (6 bases). The CDR3 spans 16 residues. Germline lookup yields CDR1 SGHAT and CDR2 FQNNGV. Trimming removed 2 bases at V and 0 bases at J, with 13 bases between. Here the CDR3 reads CASSLSGGTVNTEAFF. The DNA of the CDR3 is TGTGCCAGCAGCTTATCTGGGGGCACGGTGAACACTGAAGCTTTCTTT. The variable domain in full, completed from reference TRBV11-2 and TRBJ1-1, reads EAGVAQSPRYKIIEKRQSVAFWCNPISGHATLYWYQQILGQGPKLLIQFQNNGVVDDSQLPKDRFSAERLKGVDSTLKIQPAKLEDSAVYLCASSLSGGTVNTEAFFGQGTRLTVV.

This clone came up a few times. The rearrangement joins TRBV11-2 to TRBJ2-5, with D perhaps assigned TRBD1 or TRBD2 (5 bases each). The CDR3 extends over 12 amino acids. Germline CDR1 reads SGHAT; CDR2 reads FQNNGV. Trimming shortened V by 5 bases and J by 4 bases, and 8 bases separated the two germline ends. This CDR3 is CASSRDRETQYF. In DNA form, the CDR3 reads TGTGCCAGCAGCAGGGACCGAGAGACCCAGTACTTC. Full variable domain (remainder filled in from reference TRBV11-2 and TRBJ2-5): EAGVAQSPRYKIIEKRQSVAFWCNPISGHATLYWYQQILGQGPKLLIQFQNNGVVDDSQLPKDRFSAERLKGVDSTLKIQPAKLEDSAVYLCASSRDRETQYFGPGTRLLVL.

The genes are TRBV2 and TRBJ2-5; a weak D match, TRBD2 (6 bases). V was clipped by 8 bases and J by 1 base, with 11 bases between them. CDR3 size: 13 residues. Per germline, CDR1 SNHLY and CDR2 FYNNEI. The CDR3 is CASERAAQETQYF. The CDR3 bases are TGTGCCAGCGAGCGGGCAGCCCAAGAGACCCAGTACTTC.

CDR3 residues: CASSLTSGQETQYF. The CDR3 bases are TGCGCCAGCAGCTTAACTAGCGGTCAAGAGACCCAGTACTTC. V is TRBV5-1 and J is TRBJ2-5, with 8 bases lining up with TRBD2. In germline, CDR1 is SGHRS, CDR2 YFSETQ. The trim removed 2 bases at V and 2 bases at J, leaving 2 bases unmatched. The CDR3 has 14 residues.

The genes are TRBV7-4 and TRBJ1-3; tentative D call: TRBD1 (5 bases). The CDR3 consists of 15 residues. Trimming took 3 bases from V and 6 from J, leaving 15 bases between them. The germline CDR1 and CDR2 sequences are SGHVT and SQSDAQ. In nucleotides, the CDR3 is TGTGCCAGCAGCTTCCATCCGGGACGGATAAACACCATATATTTT. Residues: CASSFHPGRINTIYF.

The rearrangement joins TRBV18 to TRBJ1-2; D gene unclear. Germline V gives CDR1 KGHSH, CDR2 LQKENI. V shed 3 bases and J shed 6 bases, with 17 bases lying between them. This CDR3 spans 15 amino acids. For the CDR3, the DNA is TGTGCCAGCTCACCCGTACCAAGAAGCTTGGATGGCTACACCTTC. Translated: CASSPVPRSLDGYTF.

The gene calls are TRBV7-2 and TRBJ1-5, with D perhaps matching TRBD1 (6 bases). The V end was cut by 5 bases, the J end by 4 bases, with 15 bases between. Germline V lookup: CDR1 SGHTA, CDR2 FQGNSA. This CDR3 region has 15 residues. The CDR3 here is CASSPSGTQNQPQHF. CDR3 bases: TGTGCCAGCAGCCCCTCCGGGACACAAAATCAGCCCCAGCATTTT.

The rearrangement uses TRBV7-9 and TRBJ2-5, with TRBD1 matching 7 bases. This CDR3 comprises 14 residues. The V and J ends lost 4 bases and 7 bases, in that order; junction bases with no gene match: 9. Germline CDR1 reads SEHNR; CDR2 reads FQNEAQ (reference sequence). CDR3 nucleotide sequence: TGTGCCAGCAGCTGGGGACAGACACCACGGACCCAGTACTTC. Amino acids: CASSWGQTPRTQYF.

The rearrangement uses TRBV19 and TRBJ2-6; possible D gene TRBD1, 6 bases. V was pared by 6 bases and J by 0 bases, with 18 bases between. The CDR3 length is 18 residues. Germline V gene sequence: CDR1 LNHDA, CDR2 SQIVND (reference sequence). CDR3 residues: CASRLDRLSRSGANVLTF. CDR3 nucleotide sequence: TGTGCCAGTAGACTCGACAGGCTATCACGCTCTGGGGCCAACGTCCTGACTTTC.

The V gene is TRBV28, the J gene TRBJ2-7; D is perhaps TRBD1 (6 bases). The length of the CDR3 is 12 residues. Germline V gene data show CDR1 as MDHEN and CDR2 as SYDVKM. Between the trimmed V and J ends, which lost 6 bases and 0 bases, there was a span of 6 bases. The CDR3 nucleotides are TGTGCCAGCAGACAGGGCTCCTACGAGCAGTACTTC. This sequence encodes CASRQGSYEQYF. The entire variable domain, with the rest obtained from reference TRBV28 and TRBJ2-7, is as follows: DVKVTQSSRYLVKRTGEKVFLECVQDMDHENMFWYRQDPGLGLRLIYFSYDVKMKEKGDIPEGYSVSREKKERFSLILESASTNQTSMYLCASRQGSYEQYFGPGTRLTVT.

This chain joins TRBV6-1 and TRBJ2-1; D not resolved. Germline CDR1 reads MNHNS; CDR2 reads SASEGT. The CDR3 runs to 13 residues. Trimming left V 6 bases short and J 5 bases short, with 11 bases between. The CDR3 spells CASSLTKDNEQFF. For the CDR3, the DNA is TGTGCCAGCAGCCTAACAAAGGACAATGAGCAGTTCTTC.

The J gene is TRBJ1-1, the V gene TRBV7-2; D uncertain. Germline values: CDR1 SGHTA, CDR2 FQGNSA. This CDR3 contains 13 residues. Trimming stripped 3 bases from V and 2 bases from J, with 7 bases between. CDR3 nucleotides: TGTGCCAGCAGCTTCGACATTAACACTGAAGCTTTCTTT. Protein product: CASSFDINTEAFF. Using reference TRBV7-2 and TRBJ1-1 for the parts outside the CDR3, the full variable domain is GAGVSQSPSNKVTEKGKDVELRCDPISGHTALYWYRQSLGQGLEFLIYFQGNSAPDKSGLPSDRFSAERTGGSVSTLTIQRTQQEDSAVYLCASSFDINTEAFFGQGTRLTVV.

This chain connects TRBV7-7 to TRBJ2-5; TRBD1 agrees at 10 bases. V trimming: 1 base; J trimming: 4 bases; junction bases outside the gene matches: 3. This CDR3 contains 15 residues. CDR1 and CDR2 (germline): SSHAT, FNYEAQ (reference sequence). CDR3 loop: CASSLGGDRGETQYF. CDR3 DNA sequence: TGTGCCAGCAGCTTAGGAGGGGACAGGGGAGAGACCCAGTACTTC.

The gene calls are TRBV7-2 and TRBJ1-4; no firm D call. V was clipped by 1 base and J by 1 base, with 4 bases between them. Germline assignment: CDR1 SGHTA and CDR2 FQGNSA. The CDR3 sequence is 14 residues long. DNA for the CDR3: TGTGCCAGCAGCTTAGGGGGAACTAATGAAAAACTGTTTTTT. As protein: CASSLGGTNEKLFF.